This T cell receptor beta chain came from a study of response to subunit inactivated influenza vaccine. The CDR3 extends over 13 amino acids. Germline assignment: CDR1 MDHEN and CDR2 SYDVKM. V lost 6 bases and J lost 2, with 11 bases in between. This clonotype was observed a few times. TCRdb passed the RT-PCR reads through MiXCR, listing each CDR3 protein once. This table holds about 570,000 distinct CDR3 sequences, approximately 10% found once. These data also formed part of another study, on T cells expressing NK-cell markers. Per that study: TCR beta libraries carry UMIs added by 5'RACE template switching. Repertoire data for TCR beta were derived from sorted T cells (CD3+CD56+NKG2C+, CD3+CD56+NKG2C- and CD3+CD56-NKG2C+). In several experiments, an anti-gamma-delta TCR antibody restricted sorting to alpha-beta TCR T cells. NKG2C+ dominant clonotype frequencies in several donors were about 1.0-8% of CD8+ T cells. It was still unclear whether expanded NKG2C+ T cell clones were HCMV specific.

The chain uses TRBV28 and TRBJ2-7; D gene unclear. Specimen: PBMCs from blood, collected on the day of vaccination. The TCR was taken from a man in his fifties who received an inactivated influenza vaccine. As DNA, the CDR3 is TGTGCCAGCAGCCCACCTCGGACCTACGAGCAGTACTTC. It codes for CASSPPRTYEQYF.